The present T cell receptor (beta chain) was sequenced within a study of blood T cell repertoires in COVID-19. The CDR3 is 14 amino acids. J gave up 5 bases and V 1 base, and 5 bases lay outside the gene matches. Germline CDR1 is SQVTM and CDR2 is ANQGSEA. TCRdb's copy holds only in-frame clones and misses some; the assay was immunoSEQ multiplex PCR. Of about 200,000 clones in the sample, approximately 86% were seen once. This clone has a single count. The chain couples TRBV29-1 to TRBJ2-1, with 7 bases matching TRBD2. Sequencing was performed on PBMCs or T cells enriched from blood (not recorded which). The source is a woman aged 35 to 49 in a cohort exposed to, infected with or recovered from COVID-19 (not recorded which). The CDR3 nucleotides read TGCAGCGTTGAAGTTGCGGGAGTCCACAATGAGCAGTTCTTC. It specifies CSVEVAGVHNEQFF.